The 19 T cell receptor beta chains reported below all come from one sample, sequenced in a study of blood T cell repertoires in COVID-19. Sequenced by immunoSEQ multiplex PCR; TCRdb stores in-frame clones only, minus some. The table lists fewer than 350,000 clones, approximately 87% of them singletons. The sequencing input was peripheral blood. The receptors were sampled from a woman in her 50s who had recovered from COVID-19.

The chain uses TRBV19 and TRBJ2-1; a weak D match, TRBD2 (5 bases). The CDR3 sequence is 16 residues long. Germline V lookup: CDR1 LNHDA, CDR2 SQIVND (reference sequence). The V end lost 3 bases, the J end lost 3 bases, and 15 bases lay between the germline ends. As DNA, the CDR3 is TGTGCCAGTAGTATTCTGAGGCTAGCCAGCTACAATGAGCAGTTCTTC. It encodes CASSILRLASYNEQFF.

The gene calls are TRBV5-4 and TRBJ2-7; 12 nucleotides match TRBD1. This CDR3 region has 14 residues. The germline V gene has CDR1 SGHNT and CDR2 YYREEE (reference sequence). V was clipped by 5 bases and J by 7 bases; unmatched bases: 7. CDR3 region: CASRPGQGAREQYF. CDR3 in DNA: TGTGCCAGCAGGCCGGGACAGGGGGCGAGGGAGCAGTACTTC.

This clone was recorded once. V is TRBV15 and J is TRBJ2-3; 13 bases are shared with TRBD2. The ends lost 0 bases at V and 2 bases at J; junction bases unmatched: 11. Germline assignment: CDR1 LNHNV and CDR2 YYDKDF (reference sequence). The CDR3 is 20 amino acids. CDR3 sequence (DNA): TGTGCCACCAGCAGAGAGTTCCTTCCGGGACTAGCGGGGTACACAGATACGCAGTATTTT. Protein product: CATSREFLPGLAGYTDTQYF.

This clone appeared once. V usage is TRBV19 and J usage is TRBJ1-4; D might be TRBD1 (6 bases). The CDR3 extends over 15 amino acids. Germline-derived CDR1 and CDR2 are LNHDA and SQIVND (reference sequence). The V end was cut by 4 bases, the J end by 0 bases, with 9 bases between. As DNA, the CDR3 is TGTGCCAGTAGTACACAGGGCGCAACTAATGAAAAACTGTTTTTT. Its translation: CASSTQGATNEKLFF.

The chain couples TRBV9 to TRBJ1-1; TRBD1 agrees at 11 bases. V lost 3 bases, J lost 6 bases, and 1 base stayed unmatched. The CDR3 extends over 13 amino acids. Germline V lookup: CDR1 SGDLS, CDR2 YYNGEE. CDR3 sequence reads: CASSEDRGPEAFF. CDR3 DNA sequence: TGTGCCAGCAGCGAGGACAGGGGGCCTGAAGCTTTCTTT.

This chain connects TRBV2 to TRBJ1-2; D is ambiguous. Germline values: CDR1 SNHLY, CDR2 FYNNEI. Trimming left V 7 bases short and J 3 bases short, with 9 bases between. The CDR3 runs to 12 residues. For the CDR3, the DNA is TGTGCCAGCACCGACAATTACTATGGCTACACCTTC. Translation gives CASTDNYYGYTF.

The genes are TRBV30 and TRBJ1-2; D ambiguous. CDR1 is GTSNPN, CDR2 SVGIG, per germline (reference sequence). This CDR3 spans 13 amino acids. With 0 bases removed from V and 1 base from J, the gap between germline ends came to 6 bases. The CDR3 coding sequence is TGTGCCTGGAGTGTAGCCCGTAACTATGGCTACACCTTC. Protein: CAWSVARNYGYTF.

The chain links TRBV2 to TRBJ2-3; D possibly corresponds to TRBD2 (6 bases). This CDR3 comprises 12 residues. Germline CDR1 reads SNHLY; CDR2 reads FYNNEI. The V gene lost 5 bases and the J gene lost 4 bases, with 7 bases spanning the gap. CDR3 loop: CASSRGADTQYF. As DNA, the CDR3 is TGTGCCAGCAGTCGCGGGGCAGATACGCAGTATTTT.

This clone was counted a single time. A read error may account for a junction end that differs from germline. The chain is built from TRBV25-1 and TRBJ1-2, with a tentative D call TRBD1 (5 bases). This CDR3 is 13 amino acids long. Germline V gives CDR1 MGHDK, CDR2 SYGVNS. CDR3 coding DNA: TGTGCCAGCAGTGAAAGTTTCAGAGAGACAGCTCACTTC. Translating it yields CASSESFRETAHF.

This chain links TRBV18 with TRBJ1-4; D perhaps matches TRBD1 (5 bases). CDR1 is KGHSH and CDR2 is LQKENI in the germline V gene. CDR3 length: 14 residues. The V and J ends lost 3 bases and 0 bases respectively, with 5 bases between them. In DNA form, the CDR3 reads TGTGCCAGCTCACCGACAGCAACTAATGAAAAACTGTTTTTT. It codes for CASSPTATNEKLFF.

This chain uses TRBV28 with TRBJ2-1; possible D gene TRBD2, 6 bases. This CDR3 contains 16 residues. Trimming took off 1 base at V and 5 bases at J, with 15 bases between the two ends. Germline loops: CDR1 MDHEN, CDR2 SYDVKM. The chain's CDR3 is CASSLLVTSKNNEQFF. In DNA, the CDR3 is TGTGCCAGCAGTTTATTGGTAACTAGCAAGAACAATGAGCAGTTCTTC.

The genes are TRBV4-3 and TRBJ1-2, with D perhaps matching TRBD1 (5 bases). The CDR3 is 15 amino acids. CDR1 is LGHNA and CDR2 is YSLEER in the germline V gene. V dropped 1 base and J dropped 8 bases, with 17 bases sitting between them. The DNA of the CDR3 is TGCGCCAGCAGCCAAGGGCGGGGCAGTGTCGGCGGCTACACCTTC. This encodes CASSQGRGSVGGYTF.

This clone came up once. CDR3 in DNA: TGCGCCAGCAGTGCGGGTCAGGGAGAGCAGTACTTC. Translating gives CASSAGQGEQYF. The J gene is TRBJ2-7, the V gene TRBV10-2, with D possibly TRBD1 on 5 matching bases. The CDR3 loop spans 12 amino acids. V was trimmed by 4 bases and J by 7 bases, leaving 11 bases between them. The V gene's germline CDR1 is WSHSY and CDR2 SAAADI.

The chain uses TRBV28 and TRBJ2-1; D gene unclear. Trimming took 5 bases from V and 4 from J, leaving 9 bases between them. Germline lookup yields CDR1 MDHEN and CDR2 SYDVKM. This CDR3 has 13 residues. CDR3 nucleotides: TGTGCCAGCAGTCCCCCCGGGTACAATGAGCAGTTCTTC. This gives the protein CASSPPGYNEQFF.

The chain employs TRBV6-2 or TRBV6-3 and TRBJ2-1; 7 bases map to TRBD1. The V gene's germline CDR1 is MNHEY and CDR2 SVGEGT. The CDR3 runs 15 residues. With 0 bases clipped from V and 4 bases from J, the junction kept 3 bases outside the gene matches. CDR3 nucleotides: TGTGCCAGCAGTTACTCTCGACAGGGTTACAATGAGCAGTTCTTC. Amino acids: CASSYSRQGYNEQFF.

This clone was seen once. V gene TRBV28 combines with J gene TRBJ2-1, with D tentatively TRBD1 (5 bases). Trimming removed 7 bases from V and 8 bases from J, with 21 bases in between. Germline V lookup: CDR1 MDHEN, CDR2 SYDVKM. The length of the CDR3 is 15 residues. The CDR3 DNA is TGTGCCAGCACCCGAGCTTCCCAGGGTGTCTATGAGCAGTTCTTC. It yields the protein CASTRASQGVYEQFF.

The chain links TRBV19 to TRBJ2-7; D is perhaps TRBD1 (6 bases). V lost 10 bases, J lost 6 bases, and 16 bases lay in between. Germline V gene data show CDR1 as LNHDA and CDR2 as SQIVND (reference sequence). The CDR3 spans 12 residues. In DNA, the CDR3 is TGTGCCACAAAACTTCGAGGGGGCGAGCAGTACTTC. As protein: CATKLRGGEQYF.

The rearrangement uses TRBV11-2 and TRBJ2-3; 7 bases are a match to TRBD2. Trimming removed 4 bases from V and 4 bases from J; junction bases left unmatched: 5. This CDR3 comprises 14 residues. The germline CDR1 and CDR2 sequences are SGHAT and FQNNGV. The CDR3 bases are TGTGCCAGCAGCTCCGGGAGGCTCCCAGATACGCAGTATTTT. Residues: CASSSGRLPDTQYF.

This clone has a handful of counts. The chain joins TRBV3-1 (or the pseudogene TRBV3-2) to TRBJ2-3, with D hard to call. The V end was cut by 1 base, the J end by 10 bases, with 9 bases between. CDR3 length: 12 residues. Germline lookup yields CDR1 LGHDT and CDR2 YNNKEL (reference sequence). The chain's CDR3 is CASSQVSPSQYF. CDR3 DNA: TGTGCCAGCAGCCAAGTCTCCCCCTCGCAGTATTTT.